The entry that follows covers one TCR beta chain sequence. The target antigen is unknown. These data come from a study of PD-1 blockade in classical Hodgkin lymphoma. Whole-study results and caveats: Before treatment, TCR diversity in newly diagnosed patients was reportedly lower than in healthy donors. By C4D1, CD4+ diversity increased significantly, especially in complete responders.

Each patient experienced a relapse that followed autologous stem cell transplantation, and brentuximab vedotin exposure varied. Patients reached a best response of complete response, partial response or progressive disease. The assay was immunoSEQ multiplex PCR, and TCRdb's table has in-frame clones only and misses some. The sample lists over 25,000 clones, nearly 80% occurring once. Germline V gene data show CDR1 as MNHNY and CDR2 as SVGAGI (reference sequence). The V gene end was trimmed by 2 bases and the J gene end by 4 bases; junction bases not matched to a gene: 4. This CDR3 region has 15 residues.

V is TRBV6-6 and J is TRBJ2-3, with 9 bases matching TRBD1. The sequences come from peripheral blood mononuclear cells (PBMCs), collected before the second cycle of nivolumab. This TCR came from a human donor with classical Hodgkin lymphoma. The CDR3 reads CASSYGTGIPDTQYF. As DNA, the CDR3 is TGTGCCAGCAGTTACGGGACAGGGATTCCAGATACGCAGTATTTT.